This T cell receptor beta chain was recovered during a study of blood T cells in healthy people across ages. Primers used in a second PCR of roughly 6 to 12 cycles were a sample-barcoded 5' primer and a J-beta primer mix. In TCRdb, the 5' RACE reads were re-called with MiXCR into one record per CDR3 protein. The sample includes approximately 800,000 distinct CDR3 sequences, around 25% of them seen just once. Germline V gene lookup returns CDR1 LGHDT and CDR2 YNNKEL (reference sequence). The J segment lost 12 bases and the V segment lost 4 bases, leaving 8 bases of the junction unmatched. The CDR3 totals 13 residues. This clonotype was picked up a small number of times. Peripheral blood was drawn, approximately 9.5 milliliters per donor. This sample was shared with a second study, whose subject was T cells of mothers and their children.

Sequences were obtained from blood. The origin of this receptor is a boy aged 10-17 years in good health. The rearrangement uses TRBV3-1 and TRBJ2-1; 8 nucleotides match TRBD2. The CDR3 sequence is CASSPFGSGGQFF. As DNA, the CDR3 is TGTGCCAGCAGCCCCTTCGGGAGCGGGGGGCAGTTCTTC.